This TCR beta chain was sequenced in a study of Graves' ophthalmopathy and Graves' hyperthyroidism. Notes on the study in general: Blood shared most expanded thyroid clonotypes above 0.001 frequency. Its predictions of ophthalmopathy progression gave the model over 70% sensitivity and about 72% specificity.

Looked up from germline, CDR1 is SNHLY and CDR2 is FYNNEI. This CDR3 has 13 amino acids. Establishment of the diagnosis relied upon clinical symptoms, serum thyroxine, TRAb, thyroid ultrasound and orbital computed tomography. As concerns this clonotype: Antigen specificity is unknown. The junction shows a germline mismatch at one end, possibly a read error.

Scientists amplified the TCR beta CDR3 regions from RNA transcripts. After a first-round RT-PCR with HTBI primers, a second-round multiplex PCR was run. One entry per CDR3 protein results from TCRdb running MiXCR on the multiplex PCR reads. The top ten clones hold approximately 46% of a sample with 650,000 to 900,000 distinct CDR3 sequences, 35% to 50% of them seen once. The receptor's source is an adult man with Graves' ophthalmopathy. The chain carries TRBV2 and TRBJ2-2; D tentatively reads TRBD1 or TRBD2 (5 bases each). What was sequenced was peripheral blood. The CDR3 reads CASSTENTGELSF. The CDR3 DNA reads TGTGCCAGCTCGACAGAGAACACCGGGGAGCTGTCTTTT.